This T cell receptor beta chain was identified in a study of shared clonotypes between healthy human individuals. Study observations and caveats: Clonotype sharing among donors, it was expected, would be affected by sequencing depth. It was observed that 5% to 6.5% of naive CD4 clonotypes were shared across several donors.

Replicate PCRs run on sorted subsets employed 200 ng DNA, some 33,000 T cell genomes. Sequencing was performed with immunoSEQ multiplex PCR; in TCRdb, only in-frame clones are kept and a portion is missing. This table has approximately 1,000,000 clones, more than 75% appearing once. After removal of 4 bases from V and 0 bases from J, the junction contained 2 bases not matched to a gene. Germline lookup yields CDR1 WNHNN and CDR2 SYGVQD (reference sequence). This CDR3 region has 15 residues. With regard to this clone: Its antigen is not known.

The chain combines TRBV10-1 with TRBJ2-1; 8 nucleotides agree with TRBD1. This TCR derives from a man aged 18 to 29 in good health. Some clones in this sample may be carry-over from other donors' samples. Material: memory CD4+ T cells from PBMCs. Documented subset: CD45RA-negative fraction. In nucleotides, the CDR3 is TGCGCCAGCAGTGCCAGGGGGCTCTCCTACAATGAGCAGTTCTTC. As protein: CASSARGLSYNEQFF.